A selection of T cell receptor beta chains follows, all from one sample in a study of cytomegalovirus exposure and HLA in healthy donors. Profiling relied on immunoSEQ multiplex PCR, and the TCRdb table lists in-frame clones only, not all of them. The profile shows 85,000 to 100,000 clones, 86% of them singletons. Sequencing was done on a sample of PBMCs. The receptors were gathered from a man aged 30-40 years in good health and CMV-seropositive. The CDR3 runs from the conserved cysteine through the conserved F or W. The D gene is left open where the match is weak. The listing skips clone size in some rows; elsewhere it reads once, few, many or a size class.

CAIRATGYGTEAFF	TGTGCCATCAGGGCAACAGGGTATGGCACTGAAGCTTTCTTT	TRBV10-3	.	TRBJ1-1	.
CASSPNHAGLNIQYF	TGTGCCAGCAGCCCCAACCATGCAGGGCTAAACATTCAGTACTTC	TRBV4-2	.	TRBJ2-4	once
CASSLGRGETQYF	TGCGCCAGCAGCTTGGGGCGGGGAGAGACCCAGTACTTC	TRBV5-1	.	TRBJ2-5	.
CASTPGLAGETQYF	TGTGCCAGCACTCCGGGACTAGCTGGTGAGACCCAGTACTTC	TRBV28	TRBD2	TRBJ2-5	once
CASSLVGGKYNEQFF	TGTGCCAGCAGCTTAGTGGGCGGGAAGTACAATGAGCAGTTCTTC	TRBV7-8	.	TRBJ2-1	.
CASSGPAEKYNEQFF	TGTGCCAGCAGCGGTCCAGCGGAGAAATACAATGAGCAGTTCTTC	TRBV9	.	TRBJ2-1	.
CASSILGGNTEAFF	TGTGCCAGTAGTATCCTCGGGGGGAACACTGAAGCTTTCTTT	TRBV19	.	TRBJ1-1	.
CASSERLNYGYTF	TGTGCCAGCAGTGAGCGGCTTAACTATGGCTACACCTTC	TRBV6-1	.	TRBJ1-2	.
CASSPDTNTGELFF	TGCGCCAGCAGCCCTGACACGAACACCGGGGAGCTGTTTTTT	TRBV5-1	.	TRBJ2-2	.
CASSLTGQAQNYGYTF	TGTGCCAGCAGTTTAACAGGACAGGCCCAAAACTATGGCTACACCTTC	TRBV27	TRBD1	TRBJ1-2	.
CASSRATGQVNTEAFF	TGTGCCAGTAGTAGAGCTACGGGACAGGTTAACACTGAAGCTTTCTTT	TRBV19	TRBD1	TRBJ1-1	.
CASSIQGQANEQYF	TGCGCCAGCAGCATCCAGGGACAGGCTAACGAGCAGTACTTC	TRBV5-1	TRBD1	TRBJ2-7	few
CASRPDRGRHEQYF	TGTGCCAGCAGACCCGACAGGGGGCGCCACGAGCAGTACTTC	TRBV6-5	TRBD1	TRBJ2-7	.
CASSIDAGGWTGELFF	TGTGCCAGTAGTATAGACGCAGGGGGCTGGACCGGGGAGCTGTTTTTT	TRBV19	TRBD1	TRBJ2-2	few
CASSFQGTAYEQYF	TGTGCCAGCAGTTTTCAGGGGACGGCCTACGAGCAGTACTTC	TRBV28	.	TRBJ2-7	.
CAWNPSFNEQFF	TGTGCCTGGAATCCTAGTTTCAATGAGCAGTTCTTC	TRBV30	.	TRBJ2-1	.
CASSNSQANEKLFF	TGTGCCAGCTCCAACAGCCAAGCTAATGAAAAACTGTTTTTT	TRBV7-2	.	TRBJ1-4	.
CAGVGQGRTEAFF	TGTGCCGGCGTGGGACAGGGAAGAACTGAAGCTTTCTTT	TRBV2	TRBD1	TRBJ1-1	once
CASSLDRGGYEQYF	TGTGCCAGCAGCTTAGATCGGGGTGGGTACGAGCAGTACTTC	TRBV7-8	.	TRBJ2-7	.
CASSFGQGMQTYGYTF	TGTGCCAGCAGCTTTGGACAGGGGATGCAGACGTATGGCTACACCTTC	TRBV5-4	TRBD1	TRBJ1-2	.
CASSYTDTQYF	TGTGCCAGCAGTTACACAGATACGCAGTATTTT	TRBV2	.	TRBJ2-3	.
CASSYRGRQPQHF	TGTGCCAGCAGTTACAGGGGACGTCAGCCCCAGCATTTT	TRBV27	TRBD1	TRBJ1-5	.
CASSETPGLAYEQYF	TGTGCCAGCAGTGAAACCCCGGGACTAGCCTACGAGCAGTACTTC	TRBV6-1	TRBD2	TRBJ2-7	.
CAISIQGRTEAFF	TGTGCCATCAGTATTCAGGGGAGAACTGAAGCTTTCTTT	TRBV10-3	.	TRBJ1-1	.
CASSVIAGPTDTQYF	TGTGCCAGCAGTGTAATAGCGGGCCCCACAGATACGCAGTATTTT	TRBV6-1	TRBD2	TRBJ2-3	.
CASSTSGGAGNQPQHF	TGTGCCAGTAGTACCAGTGGGGGGGCAGGCAATCAGCCCCAGCATTTT	TRBV19	.	TRBJ1-5	.
CASSSTAYEQYF	TGTGCCAGCAGTTCGACTGCATACGAGCAGTACTTC	TRBV28	.	TRBJ2-7	few
CASSLGGLAGDTQYF	TGTGCCAGCAGTTTGGGGGGACTAGCGGGAGATACGCAGTATTTT	TRBV28	TRBD2	TRBJ2-3	.
CASQRLAGDTQYF	TGTGCCAGCCAAAGACTAGCGGGAGATACGCAGTATTTT	TRBV18	TRBD2	TRBJ2-3	.
CASITGGFTEAFF	TGTGCCAGCATCACAGGGGGATTCACTGAAGCTTTCTTT	TRBV28	TRBD1	TRBJ1-1	.
CASSSQGTVAEAFF	TGTGCCAGCAGTTCCCAGGGGACGGTCGCTGAAGCTTTCTTT	TRBV28	.	TRBJ1-1	.
CASKPGGATETQYF	TGTGCCAGCAAGCCAGGTGGGGCCACAGAGACCCAGTACTTC	TRBV28	.	TRBJ2-5	.
CASSLSQGASEKLFF	TGTGCCAGCAGTTTATCACAGGGGGCCAGTGAAAAACTGTTTTTT	TRBV28	TRBD1	TRBJ1-4	many
CASSFASGYEQYF	TGTGCCAGCAGTTTTGCTAGCGGGTACGAGCAGTACTTC	TRBV27	TRBD2	TRBJ2-7	.
CASSRLAVTYEQYF	TGTGCCAGCAGCCGACTAGCGGTAACCTACGAGCAGTACTTC	TRBV7-2	TRBD2	TRBJ2-7	.
CASSFPRSSGANVLTF	TGTGCCAGCAGCTTCCCACGGAGCTCTGGGGCCAACGTCCTGACTTTC	TRBV7-8	.	TRBJ2-6	.
CASASQTGYPYEQYF	TGTGCTAGTGCCTCCCAGACAGGTTACCCCTACGAGCAGTACTTC	TRBV12-5	.	TRBJ2-7	.
CASSLAGGSGGANVLTF	TGTGCCAGCAGCTTAGCGGGAGGCTCCGGTGGGGCCAACGTCCTGACTTTC	TRBV7-9	.	TRBJ2-6	.
CASSPTRTGGSGELFF	TGTGCCAGCAGCCCTACGCGGACAGGGGGGTCCGGGGAGCTGTTTTTT	TRBV4-2	TRBD1	TRBJ2-2	few
CASSLDLGEGNSPLHF	TGTGCCAGCAGCTTAGATCTCGGGGAGGGAAATTCACCCCTCCACTTT	TRBV11-3	.	TRBJ1-6	.
CASSMDRVANQPQHF	TGTGCCAGCAGTATGGACAGGGTGGCCAATCAGCCCCAGCATTTT	TRBV2	TRBD1	TRBJ1-5	few
CASSLAQGSTDTQYF	TGTGCCAGCAGCTTGGCACAGGGAAGCACAGATACGCAGTATTTT	TRBV5-4	.	TRBJ2-3	.
CASKELAAYNEQFF	TGTGCCAGCAAGGAACTAGCGGCCTACAATGAGCAGTTCTTC	TRBV27	TRBD2	TRBJ2-1	.
CASSGQGESYEQYF	TGTGCCAGCAGCGGACAGGGGGAATCCTACGAGCAGTACTTC	TRBV13	TRBD1	TRBJ2-7	.
CASSHGQAGSEKLFF	TGTGCCAGCAGCCACGGACAGGCGGGGAGTGAAAAACTGTTTTTT	TRBV5-6	TRBD1	TRBJ1-4	.
CASSTLGTGHYEQYF	TGTGCCAGCAGTACCCTGGGGACAGGACACTACGAGCAGTACTTC	TRBV28	TRBD1	TRBJ2-7	.